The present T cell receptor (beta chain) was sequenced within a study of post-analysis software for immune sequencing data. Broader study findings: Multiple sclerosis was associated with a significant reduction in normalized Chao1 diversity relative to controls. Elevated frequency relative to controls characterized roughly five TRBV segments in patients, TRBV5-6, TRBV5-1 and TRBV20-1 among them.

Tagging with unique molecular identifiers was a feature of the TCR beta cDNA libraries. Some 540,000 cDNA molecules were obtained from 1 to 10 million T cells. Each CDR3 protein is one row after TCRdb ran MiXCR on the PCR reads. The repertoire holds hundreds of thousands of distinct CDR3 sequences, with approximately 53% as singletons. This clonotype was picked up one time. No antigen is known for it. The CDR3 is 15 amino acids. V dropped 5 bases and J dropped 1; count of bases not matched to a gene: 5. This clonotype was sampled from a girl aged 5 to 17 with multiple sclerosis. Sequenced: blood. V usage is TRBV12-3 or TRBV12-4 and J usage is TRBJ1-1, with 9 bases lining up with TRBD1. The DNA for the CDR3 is TGTGCCAGCAGTAGGGAGACAGGGGGGAACACTGAAGCTTTCTTT. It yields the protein CASSRETGGNTEAFF.